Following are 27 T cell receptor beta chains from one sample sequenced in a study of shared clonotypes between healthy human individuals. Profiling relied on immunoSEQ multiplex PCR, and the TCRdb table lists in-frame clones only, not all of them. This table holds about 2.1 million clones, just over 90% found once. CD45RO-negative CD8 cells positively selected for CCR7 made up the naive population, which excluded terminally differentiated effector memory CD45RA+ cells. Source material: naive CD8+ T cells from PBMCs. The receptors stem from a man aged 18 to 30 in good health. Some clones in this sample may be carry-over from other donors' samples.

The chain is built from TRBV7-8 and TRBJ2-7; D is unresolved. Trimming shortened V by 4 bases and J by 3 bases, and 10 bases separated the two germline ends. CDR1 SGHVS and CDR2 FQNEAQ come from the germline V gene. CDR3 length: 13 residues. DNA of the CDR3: TGTGCCAGCAGCTCTATCGTCATCTACGAGCAGTACTTC. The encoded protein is CASSSIVIYEQYF.

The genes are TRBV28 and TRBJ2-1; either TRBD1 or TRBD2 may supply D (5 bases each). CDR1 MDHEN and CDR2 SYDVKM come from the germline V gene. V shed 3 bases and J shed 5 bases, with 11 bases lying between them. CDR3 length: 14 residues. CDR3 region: CASSFRDLNNEQFF. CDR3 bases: TGTGCCAGCAGTTTTCGGGACCTAAACAATGAGCAGTTCTTC.

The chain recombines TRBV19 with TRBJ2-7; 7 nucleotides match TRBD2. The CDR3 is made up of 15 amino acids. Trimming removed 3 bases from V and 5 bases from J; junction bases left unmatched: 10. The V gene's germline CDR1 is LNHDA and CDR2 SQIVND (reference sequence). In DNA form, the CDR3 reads TGTGCCAGTAGTATCTCGGGCCGGGGGGTCCACGAGCAGTACTTC. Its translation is CASSISGRGVHEQYF.

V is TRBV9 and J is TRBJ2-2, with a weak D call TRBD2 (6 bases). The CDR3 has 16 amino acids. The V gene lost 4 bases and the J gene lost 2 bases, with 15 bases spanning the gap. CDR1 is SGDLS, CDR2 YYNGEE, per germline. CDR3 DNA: TGTGCCAGCAGCCCCCTGACTAGAAGTAACACCGGGGAGCTGTTTTTT. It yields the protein CASSPLTRSNTGELFF.

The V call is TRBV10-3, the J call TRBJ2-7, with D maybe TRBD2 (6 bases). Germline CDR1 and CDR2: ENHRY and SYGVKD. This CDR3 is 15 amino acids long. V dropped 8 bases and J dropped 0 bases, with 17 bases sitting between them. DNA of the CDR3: TGTGCCATCGGCGGGACCGTCCCTTACTCCTACGAGCAGTACTTC. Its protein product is CAIGGTVPYSYEQYF.

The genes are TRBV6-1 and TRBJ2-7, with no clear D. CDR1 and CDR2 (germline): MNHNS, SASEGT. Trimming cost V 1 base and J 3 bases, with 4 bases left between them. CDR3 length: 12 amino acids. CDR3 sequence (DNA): TGTGCCAGCAGTGAAGTAGTCTACGAGCAGTACTTC. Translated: CASSEVVYEQYF.

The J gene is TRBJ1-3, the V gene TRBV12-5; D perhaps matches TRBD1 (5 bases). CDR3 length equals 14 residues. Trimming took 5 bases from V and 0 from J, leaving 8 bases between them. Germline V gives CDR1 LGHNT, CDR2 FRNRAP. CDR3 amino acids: CASGGGNSGNTIYF. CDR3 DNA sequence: TGTGCTAGTGGTGGGGGGAACTCTGGAAACACCATATATTTT.

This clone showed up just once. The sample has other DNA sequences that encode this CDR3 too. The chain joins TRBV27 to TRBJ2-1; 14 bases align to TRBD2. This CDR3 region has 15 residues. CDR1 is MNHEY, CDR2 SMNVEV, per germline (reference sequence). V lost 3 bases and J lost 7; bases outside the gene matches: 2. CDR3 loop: CASSFGLAGGNEQFF. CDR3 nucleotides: TGTGCCAGCAGTTTCGGACTAGCGGGAGGTAATGAGCAGTTCTTC.

CDR3 bases: TGTGCCTGGAGTGTGGCAATCTACGAGCAGTACTTC. Translating it yields CAWSVAIYEQYF. The chain uses TRBV30 and TRBJ2-7; D is ambiguous. In germline, CDR1 is GTSNPN, CDR2 SVGIG (reference sequence). Trimming removed 0 bases at V and 3 bases at J, with 6 bases between. The CDR3 totals 12 residues.

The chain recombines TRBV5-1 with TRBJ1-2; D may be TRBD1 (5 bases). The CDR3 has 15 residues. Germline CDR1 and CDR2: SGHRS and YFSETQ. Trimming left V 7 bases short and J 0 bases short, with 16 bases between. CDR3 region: CASVGLLGSNYGYTF. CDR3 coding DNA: TGCGCCAGCGTGGGGCTTTTGGGTTCTAACTATGGCTACACCTTC.

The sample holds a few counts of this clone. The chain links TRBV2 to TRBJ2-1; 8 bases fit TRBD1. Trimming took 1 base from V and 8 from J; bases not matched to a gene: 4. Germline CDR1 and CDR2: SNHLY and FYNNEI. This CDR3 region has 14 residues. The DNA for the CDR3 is TGTGCCAGCAGTGAAGTCAGGGGGCTCGATGAGCAGTTCTTC. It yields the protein CASSEVRGLDEQFF.

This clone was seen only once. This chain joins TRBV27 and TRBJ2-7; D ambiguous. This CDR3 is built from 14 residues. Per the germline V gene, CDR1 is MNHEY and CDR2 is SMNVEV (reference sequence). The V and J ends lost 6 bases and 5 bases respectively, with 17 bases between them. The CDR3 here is CASSPTPTGHEQYF. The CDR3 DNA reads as TGTGCCAGCAGCCCGACTCCGACGGGCCACGAGCAGTACTTC.

The CDR3 loop is CASSFSLGLDIQYF. CDR3 DNA: TGTGCCAGCAGCTTTTCCCTTGGGTTAGACATTCAGTACTTC. The chain combines TRBV7-9 with TRBJ2-4; D unresolved. V dropped 3 bases and J dropped 8 bases, with 14 bases sitting between them. Germline V gene sequence: CDR1 SEHNR, CDR2 FQNEAQ (reference sequence). The CDR3 covers 14 residues.

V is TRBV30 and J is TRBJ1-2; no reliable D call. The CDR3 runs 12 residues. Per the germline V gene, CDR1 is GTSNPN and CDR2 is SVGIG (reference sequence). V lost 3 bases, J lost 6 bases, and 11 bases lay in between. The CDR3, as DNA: TGTGCCTGGAGATTCGCAGAAGATGGCTACACCTTC. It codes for CAWRFAEDGYTF. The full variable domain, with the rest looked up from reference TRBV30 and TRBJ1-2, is SQTIHQWPATLVQPVGSPLSLECTVEGTSNPNLYWYRQAAGRGLQLLFYSVGIGQISSEVPQNLSASRPQDRQFILSSKKLLLSDSGFYLCAWRFAEDGYTFGSGTRLTVV.

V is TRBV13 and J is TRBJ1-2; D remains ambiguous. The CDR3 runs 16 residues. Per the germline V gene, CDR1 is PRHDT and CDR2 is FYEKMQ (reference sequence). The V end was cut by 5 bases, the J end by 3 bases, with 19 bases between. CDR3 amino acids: CASSLPAEGIDYGYTF. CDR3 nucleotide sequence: TGTGCCAGCAGCCTCCCCGCGGAGGGAATTGACTATGGCTACACCTTC.

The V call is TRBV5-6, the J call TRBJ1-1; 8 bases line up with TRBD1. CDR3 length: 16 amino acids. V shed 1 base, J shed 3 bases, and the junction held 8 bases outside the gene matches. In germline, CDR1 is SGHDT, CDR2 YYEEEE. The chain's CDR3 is CASSLTAGGRYTEAFF. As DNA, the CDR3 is TGTGCCAGCAGCTTGACGGCAGGGGGCAGGTACACTGAAGCTTTCTTT.

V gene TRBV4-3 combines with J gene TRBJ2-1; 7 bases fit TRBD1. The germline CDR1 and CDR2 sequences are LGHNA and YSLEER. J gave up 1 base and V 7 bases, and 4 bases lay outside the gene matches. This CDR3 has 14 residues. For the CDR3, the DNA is TGCGCCAGCAACCGGGGACAGTCCTACAATGAGCAGTTCTTC. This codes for CASNRGQSYNEQFF.

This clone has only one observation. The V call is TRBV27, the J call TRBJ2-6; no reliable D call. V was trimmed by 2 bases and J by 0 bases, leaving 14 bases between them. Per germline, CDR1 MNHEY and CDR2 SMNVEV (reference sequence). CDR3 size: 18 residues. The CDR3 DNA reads TGTGCCAGCAGTTTACGAACTAATCCCTTCTCTGGGGCCAACGTCCTGACTTTC. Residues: CASSLRTNPFSGANVLTF.

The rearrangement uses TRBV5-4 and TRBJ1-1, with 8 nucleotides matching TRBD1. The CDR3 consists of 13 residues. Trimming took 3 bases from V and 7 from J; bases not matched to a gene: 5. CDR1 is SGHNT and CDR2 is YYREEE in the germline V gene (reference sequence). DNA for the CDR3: TGTGCCAGCAGCTCAGGCGACAGGGGTGAAGCTTTCTTT. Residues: CASSSGDRGEAFF.

DNA of the CDR3: TGTGCCAGCAGCTCCAGACTAGCGAAACAAGAGACCCAGTACTTC. Protein product: CASSSRLAKQETQYF. The chain uses TRBV7-9 and TRBJ2-5, with 8 bases lining up with TRBD2. CDR3 size: 15 residues. Germline values: CDR1 SEHNR, CDR2 FQNEAQ (reference sequence). V lost 4 bases, J lost 2 bases, and 6 bases stayed unmatched.

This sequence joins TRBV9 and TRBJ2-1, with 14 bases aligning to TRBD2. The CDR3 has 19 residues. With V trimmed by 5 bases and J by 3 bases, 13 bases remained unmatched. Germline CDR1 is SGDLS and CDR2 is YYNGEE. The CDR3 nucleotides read TGTGCCAGCAGTCCCTTTGGGACTAGCGGGAGTTCTGGCTACAATGAGCAGTTCTTC. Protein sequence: CASSPFGTSGSSGYNEQFF.

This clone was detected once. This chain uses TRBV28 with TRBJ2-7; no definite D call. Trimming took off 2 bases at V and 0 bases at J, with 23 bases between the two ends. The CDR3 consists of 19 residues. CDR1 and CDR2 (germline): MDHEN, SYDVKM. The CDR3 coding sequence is TGTGCCAGCAGTTTACGACCCCCGGACGTGACCTACAGCTCCTACGAGCAGTACTTC. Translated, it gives CASSLRPPDVTYSSYEQYF.

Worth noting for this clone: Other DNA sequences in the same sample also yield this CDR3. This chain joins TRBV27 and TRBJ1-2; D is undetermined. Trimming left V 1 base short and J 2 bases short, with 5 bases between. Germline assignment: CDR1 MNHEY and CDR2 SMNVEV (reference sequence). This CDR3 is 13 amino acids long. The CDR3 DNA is TGTGCCAGCAGTTTATATCTGAACTATGGCTACACCTTC. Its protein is CASSLYLNYGYTF.

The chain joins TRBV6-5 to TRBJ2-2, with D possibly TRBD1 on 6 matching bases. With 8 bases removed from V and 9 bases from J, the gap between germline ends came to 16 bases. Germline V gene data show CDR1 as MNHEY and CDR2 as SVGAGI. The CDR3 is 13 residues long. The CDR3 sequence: CASAFAQGRELFF. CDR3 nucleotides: TGTGCCAGCGCATTCGCTCAGGGGCGGGAGCTGTTTTTT.

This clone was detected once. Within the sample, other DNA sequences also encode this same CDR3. This CDR3 reads CASSVGAVSYEQYF. The CDR3 DNA is TGTGCCAGCAGCGTAGGCGCGGTCTCCTACGAGCAGTACTTC. The chain recombines TRBV9 with TRBJ2-7; D is uncertain. Germline-derived CDR1 and CDR2 are SGDLS and YYNGEE. The V and J ends lost 0 bases and 0 bases respectively, with 7 bases between them. This CDR3 spans 14 amino acids.

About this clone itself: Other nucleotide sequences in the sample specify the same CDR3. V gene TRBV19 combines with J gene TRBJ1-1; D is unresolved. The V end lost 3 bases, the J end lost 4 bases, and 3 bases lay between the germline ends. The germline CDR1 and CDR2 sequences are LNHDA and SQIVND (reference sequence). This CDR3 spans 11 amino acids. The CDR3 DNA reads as TGTGCCAGTAGTATCCCCACTGAAGCTTTCTTT. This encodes CASSIPTEAFF.

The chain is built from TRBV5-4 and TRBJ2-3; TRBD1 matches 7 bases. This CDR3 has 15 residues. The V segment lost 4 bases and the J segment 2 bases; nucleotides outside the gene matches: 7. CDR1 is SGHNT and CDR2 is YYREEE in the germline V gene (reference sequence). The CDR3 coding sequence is TGTGCCAGCAGCACGGGACAGAGAGTCACAGATACGCAGTATTTT. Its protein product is CASSTGQRVTDTQYF.